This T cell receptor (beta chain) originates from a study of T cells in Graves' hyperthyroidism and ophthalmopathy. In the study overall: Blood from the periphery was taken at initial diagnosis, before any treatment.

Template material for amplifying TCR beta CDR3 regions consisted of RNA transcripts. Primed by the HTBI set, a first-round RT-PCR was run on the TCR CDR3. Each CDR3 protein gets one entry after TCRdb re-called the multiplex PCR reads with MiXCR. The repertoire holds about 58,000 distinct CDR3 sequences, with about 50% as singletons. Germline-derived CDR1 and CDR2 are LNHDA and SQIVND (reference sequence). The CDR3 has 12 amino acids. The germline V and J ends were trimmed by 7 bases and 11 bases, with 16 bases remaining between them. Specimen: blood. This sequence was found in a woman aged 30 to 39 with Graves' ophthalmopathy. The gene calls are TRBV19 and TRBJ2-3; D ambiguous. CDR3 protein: CASKNFYNEQYF. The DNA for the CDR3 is TGTGCCAGTAAGAATTTTTACAATGAGCAGTATTTT.